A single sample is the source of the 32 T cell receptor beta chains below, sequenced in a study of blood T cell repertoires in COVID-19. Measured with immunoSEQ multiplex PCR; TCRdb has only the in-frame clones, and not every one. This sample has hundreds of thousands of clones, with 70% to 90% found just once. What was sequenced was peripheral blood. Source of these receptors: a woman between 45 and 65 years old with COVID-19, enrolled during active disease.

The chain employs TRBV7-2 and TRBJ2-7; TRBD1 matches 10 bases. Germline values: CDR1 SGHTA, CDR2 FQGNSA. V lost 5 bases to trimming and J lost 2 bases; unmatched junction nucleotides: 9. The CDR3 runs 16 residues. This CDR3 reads CASSEYRTGGPYEQYF. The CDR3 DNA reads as TGTGCCAGCAGCGAATATAGGACAGGGGGGCCCTACGAGCAGTACTTC.

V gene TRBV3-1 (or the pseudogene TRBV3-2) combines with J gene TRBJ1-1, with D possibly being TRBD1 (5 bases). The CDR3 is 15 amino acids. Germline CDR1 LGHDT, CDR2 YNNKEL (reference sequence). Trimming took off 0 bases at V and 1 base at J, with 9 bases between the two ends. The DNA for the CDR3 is TGTGCCAGCAGCCAAGATCCCGGACAGAACACTGAAGCTTTCTTT. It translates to CASSQDPGQNTEAFF.

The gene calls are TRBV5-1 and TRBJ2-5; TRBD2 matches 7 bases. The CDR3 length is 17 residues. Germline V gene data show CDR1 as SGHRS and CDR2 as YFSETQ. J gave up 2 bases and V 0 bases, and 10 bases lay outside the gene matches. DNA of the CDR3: TGCGCCAGCAGCTTGGTGGGGCTAGCGGAGCGACAAGAGACCCAGTACTTC. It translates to CASSLVGLAERQETQYF.

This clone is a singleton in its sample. CDR3 sequence reads: CASSPGTGGYGYTF. The CDR3 DNA sequence: TGTGCCAGCAGTCCCGGGACAGGGGGGTATGGCTACACCTTC. The chain carries TRBV6-4 and TRBJ1-2, with 11 nucleotides matching TRBD1. CDR1 is MRHNA, CDR2 SNTAGT, per germline. After removal of 5 bases from V and 5 bases from J, the junction contained 4 bases not matched to a gene. This CDR3 is built from 14 residues.

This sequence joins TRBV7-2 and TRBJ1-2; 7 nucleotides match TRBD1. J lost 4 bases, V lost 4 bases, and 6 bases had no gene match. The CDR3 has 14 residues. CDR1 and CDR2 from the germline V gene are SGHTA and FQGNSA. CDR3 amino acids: CASSSGTERYGYTF. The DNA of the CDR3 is TGTGCCAGCAGCTCGGGGACAGAGCGCTATGGCTACACCTTC.

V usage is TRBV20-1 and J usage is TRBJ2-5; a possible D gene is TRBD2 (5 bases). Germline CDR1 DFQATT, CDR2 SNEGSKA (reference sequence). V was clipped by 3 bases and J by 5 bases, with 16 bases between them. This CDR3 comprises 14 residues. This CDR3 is CSASRVQPGETQYF. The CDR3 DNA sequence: TGCAGTGCTAGTCGCGTACAGCCGGGGGAGACCCAGTACTTC.

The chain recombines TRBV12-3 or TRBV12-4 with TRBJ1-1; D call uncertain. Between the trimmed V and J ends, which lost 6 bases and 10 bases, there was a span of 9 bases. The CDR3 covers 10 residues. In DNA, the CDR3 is TGTGCCAGCAGCCCCGGTCGAGCTTTCTTT. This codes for CASSPGRAFF.

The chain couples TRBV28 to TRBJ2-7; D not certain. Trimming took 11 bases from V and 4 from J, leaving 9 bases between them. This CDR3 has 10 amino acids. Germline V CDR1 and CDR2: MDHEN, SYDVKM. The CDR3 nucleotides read TGTGCCGCCGCCGCGTACGAGCAGTACTTC. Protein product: CAAAAYEQYF.

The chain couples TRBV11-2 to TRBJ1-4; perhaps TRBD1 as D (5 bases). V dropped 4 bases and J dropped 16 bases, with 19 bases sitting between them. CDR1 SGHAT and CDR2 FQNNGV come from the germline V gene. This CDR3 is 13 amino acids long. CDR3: CASSSPVSRGQFF. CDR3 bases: TGTGCCAGCAGCTCCCCCGTGAGCCGCGGACAGTTTTTT.

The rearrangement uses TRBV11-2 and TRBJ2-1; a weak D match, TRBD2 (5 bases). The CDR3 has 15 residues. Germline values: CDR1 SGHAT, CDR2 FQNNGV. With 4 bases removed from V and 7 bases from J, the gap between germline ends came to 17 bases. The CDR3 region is CASSSNRGRRNEQFF. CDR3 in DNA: TGTGCCAGCAGCTCTAATCGGGGTCGGAGGAATGAGCAGTTCTTC.

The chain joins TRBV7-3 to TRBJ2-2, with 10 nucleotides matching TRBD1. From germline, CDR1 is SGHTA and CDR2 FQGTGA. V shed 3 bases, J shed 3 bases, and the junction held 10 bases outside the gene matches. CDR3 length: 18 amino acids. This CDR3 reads CASSLRLDRGRDTGELFF. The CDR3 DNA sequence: TGTGCCAGCAGCTTGCGCCTCGACAGGGGGCGGGACACCGGGGAGCTGTTTTTT.

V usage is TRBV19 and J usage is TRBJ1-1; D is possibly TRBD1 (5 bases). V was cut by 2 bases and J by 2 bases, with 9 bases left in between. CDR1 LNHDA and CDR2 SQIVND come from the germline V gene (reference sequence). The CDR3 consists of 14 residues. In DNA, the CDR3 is TGTGCCAGTAGTATATTTGGGGCCAACACTGAAGCTTTCTTT. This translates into CASSIFGANTEAFF.

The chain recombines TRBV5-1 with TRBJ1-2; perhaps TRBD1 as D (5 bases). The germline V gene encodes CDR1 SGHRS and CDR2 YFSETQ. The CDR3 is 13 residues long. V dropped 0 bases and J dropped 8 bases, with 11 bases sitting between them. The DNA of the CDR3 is TGCGCCAGCAGCTTGGCCGGGGCGGGAGGCTACACCTTC. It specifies CASSLAGAGGYTF.

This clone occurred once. CDR3 loop: CASSSQGSYEQYF. CDR3 DNA sequence: TGTGCCAGCAGTTCACAGGGGTCCTACGAGCAGTACTTC. The rearrangement uses TRBV6-6 and TRBJ2-7, with 7 bases that match TRBD1. The ends lost 4 bases at V and 1 base at J; junction bases unmatched: 1. The germline V gene encodes CDR1 MNHNY and CDR2 SVGAGI (reference sequence). This CDR3 region has 13 residues.

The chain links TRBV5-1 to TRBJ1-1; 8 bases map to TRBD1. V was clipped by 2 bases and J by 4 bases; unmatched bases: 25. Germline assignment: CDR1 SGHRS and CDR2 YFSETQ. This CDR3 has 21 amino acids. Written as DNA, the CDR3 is TGCGCCAGCAGCTTAGGTTGGGCAGGGGGCGCAGGTGGGTGGAGGGCCACTGAAGCTTTCTTT. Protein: CASSLGWAGGAGGWRATEAFF.

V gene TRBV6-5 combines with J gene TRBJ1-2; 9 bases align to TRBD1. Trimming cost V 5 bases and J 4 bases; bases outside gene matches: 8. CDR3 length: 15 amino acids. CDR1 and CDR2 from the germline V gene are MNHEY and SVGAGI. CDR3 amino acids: CASSPNRQGGYGYTF. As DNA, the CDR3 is TGTGCCAGCAGTCCGAATCGACAGGGGGGCTATGGCTACACCTTC.

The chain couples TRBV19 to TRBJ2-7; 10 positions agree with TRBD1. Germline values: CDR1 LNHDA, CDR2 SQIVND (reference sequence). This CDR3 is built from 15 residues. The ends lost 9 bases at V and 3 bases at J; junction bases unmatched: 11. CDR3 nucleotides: TGTGCCAGCGCGAAGGCGCGGGACAGGGGCTACGAGCAGTACTTC. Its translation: CASAKARDRGYEQYF.

This CDR3 is CASSLEQGGQPQHF. The CDR3 nucleotides read TGCGCCAGCAGCTTGGAACAGGGGGGACAGCCCCAGCATTTT. The chain is built from TRBV5-1 and TRBJ1-5, with 8 bases that match TRBD1. The ends lost 0 bases at V and 7 bases at J; junction bases unmatched: 3. This CDR3 comprises 14 residues. Germline V lookup: CDR1 SGHRS, CDR2 YFSETQ.

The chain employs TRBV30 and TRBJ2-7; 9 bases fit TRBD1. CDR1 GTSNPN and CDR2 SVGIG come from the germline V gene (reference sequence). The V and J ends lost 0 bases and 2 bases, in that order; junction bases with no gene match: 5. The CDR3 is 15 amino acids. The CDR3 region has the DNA TGTGCCTGGAGTGTACCCCGGACAGGGGCCTACGAGCAGTACTTC. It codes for CAWSVPRTGAYEQYF.

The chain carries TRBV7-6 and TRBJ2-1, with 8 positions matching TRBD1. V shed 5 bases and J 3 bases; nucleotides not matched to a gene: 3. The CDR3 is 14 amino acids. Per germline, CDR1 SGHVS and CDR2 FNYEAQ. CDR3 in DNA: TGTGCCAGCAGCCCAGGGGGCAGCTACAATGAGCAGTTCTTC. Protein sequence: CASSPGGSYNEQFF.

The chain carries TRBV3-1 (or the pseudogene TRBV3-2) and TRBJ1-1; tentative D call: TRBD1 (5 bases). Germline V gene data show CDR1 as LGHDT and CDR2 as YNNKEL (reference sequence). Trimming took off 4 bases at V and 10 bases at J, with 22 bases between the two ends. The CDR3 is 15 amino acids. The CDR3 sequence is CASSLGSGAFSVAFF. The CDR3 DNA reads TGTGCCAGCAGCCTTGGTAGCGGGGCCTTTTCCGTAGCTTTCTTT.

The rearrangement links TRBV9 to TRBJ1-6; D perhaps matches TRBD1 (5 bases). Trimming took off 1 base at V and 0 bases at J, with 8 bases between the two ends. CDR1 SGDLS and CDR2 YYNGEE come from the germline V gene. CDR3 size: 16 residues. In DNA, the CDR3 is TGTGCCAGCAGCGTAAGGGGCAGCTCCTATAATTCACCCCTCCACTTT. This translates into CASSVRGSSYNSPLHF.

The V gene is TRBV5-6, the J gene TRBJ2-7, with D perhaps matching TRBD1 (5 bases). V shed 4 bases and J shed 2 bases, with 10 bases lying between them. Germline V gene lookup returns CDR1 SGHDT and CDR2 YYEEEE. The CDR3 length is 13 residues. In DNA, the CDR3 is TGTGCCAGCAGCGACGACAGCCCCTACGAGCAGTACTTC. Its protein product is CASSDDSPYEQYF.

Here the CDR3 reads CASSQTGASYNEQFF. The CDR3 nucleotides read TGTGCCAGCAGTCAAACAGGGGCTTCCTACAATGAGCAGTTCTTC. The chain employs TRBV11-1 and TRBJ2-1; 7 nucleotides match TRBD1. CDR1 is SGHAT and CDR2 is FQDESV in the germline V gene (reference sequence). Trimming at V came to 6 bases and at J to 1 base, leaving 6 bases not matched to a gene. The CDR3 sequence is 15 residues long.

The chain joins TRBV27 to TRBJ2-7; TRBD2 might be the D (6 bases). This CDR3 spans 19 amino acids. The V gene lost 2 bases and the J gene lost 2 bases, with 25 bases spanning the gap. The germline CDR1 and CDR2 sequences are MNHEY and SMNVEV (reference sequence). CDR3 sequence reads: CASSLGLQGGRKGAYEQYF. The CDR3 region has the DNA TGTGCCAGCAGTTTAGGGTTGCAGGGAGGACGTAAAGGGGCCTACGAGCAGTACTTC.

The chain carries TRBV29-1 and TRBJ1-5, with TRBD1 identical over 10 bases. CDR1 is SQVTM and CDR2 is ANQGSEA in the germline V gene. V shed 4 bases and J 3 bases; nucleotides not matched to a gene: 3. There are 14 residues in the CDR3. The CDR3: CSVAGQGDNQPQHF. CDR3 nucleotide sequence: TGCAGCGTTGCCGGACAGGGGGACAATCAGCCCCAGCATTTT. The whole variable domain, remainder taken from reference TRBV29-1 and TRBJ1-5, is SAVISQKPSRDICQRGTSLTIQCQVDSQVTMMFWYRQQPGQSLTLIATANQGSEATYESGFVIDKFPISRPNLTFSTLTVSNMSPEDSSIYLCSVAGQGDNQPQHFGDGTRLSIL.

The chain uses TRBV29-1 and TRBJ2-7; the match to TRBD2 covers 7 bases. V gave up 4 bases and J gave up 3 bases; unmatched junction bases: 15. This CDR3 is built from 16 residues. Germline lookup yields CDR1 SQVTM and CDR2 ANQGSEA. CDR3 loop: CSVGRRAGRVLYEQYF. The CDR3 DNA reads TGCAGCGTTGGGAGGAGAGCAGGGAGGGTACTCTACGAGCAGTACTTC.

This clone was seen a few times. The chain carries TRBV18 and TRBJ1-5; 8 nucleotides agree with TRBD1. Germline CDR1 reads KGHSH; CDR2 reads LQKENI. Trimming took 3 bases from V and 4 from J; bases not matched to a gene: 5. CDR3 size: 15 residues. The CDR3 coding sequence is TGTGCCAGCTCACCTTCCCGGGACAGGAATCAGCCCCAGCATTTT. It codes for CASSPSRDRNQPQHF.

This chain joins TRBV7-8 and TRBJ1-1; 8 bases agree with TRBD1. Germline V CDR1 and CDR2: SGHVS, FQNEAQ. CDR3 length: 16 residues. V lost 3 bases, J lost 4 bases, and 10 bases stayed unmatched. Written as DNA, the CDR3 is TGTGCCAGCAGCTTGGCCGGACAGGGAGGCGTCACTGAAGCTTTCTTT. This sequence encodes CASSLAGQGGVTEAFF. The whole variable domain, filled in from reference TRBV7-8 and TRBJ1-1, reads GAGVSQSPRYKVAKRGQDVALRCDPISGHVSLFWYQQALGQGPEFLTYFQNEAQLDKSGLPSDRFFAERPEGSVSTLKIQRTQQEDSAVYLCASSLAGQGGVTEAFFGQGTRLTVV.

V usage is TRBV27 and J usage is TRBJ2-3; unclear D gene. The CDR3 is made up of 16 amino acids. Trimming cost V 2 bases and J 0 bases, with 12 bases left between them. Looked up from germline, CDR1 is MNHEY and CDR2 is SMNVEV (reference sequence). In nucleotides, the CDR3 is TGTGCCAGCAGTTTAGGTGGTGGAGCTAGCACAGATACGCAGTATTTT. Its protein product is CASSLGGGASTDTQYF.

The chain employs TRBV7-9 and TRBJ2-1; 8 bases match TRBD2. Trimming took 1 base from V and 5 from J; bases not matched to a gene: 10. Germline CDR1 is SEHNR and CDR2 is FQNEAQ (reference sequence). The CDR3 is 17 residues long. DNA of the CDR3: TGTGCCAGCAGCTTAGTCTTCGCGGGGGGTACGAACAATGAGCAGTTCTTC. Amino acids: CASSLVFAGGTNNEQFF.

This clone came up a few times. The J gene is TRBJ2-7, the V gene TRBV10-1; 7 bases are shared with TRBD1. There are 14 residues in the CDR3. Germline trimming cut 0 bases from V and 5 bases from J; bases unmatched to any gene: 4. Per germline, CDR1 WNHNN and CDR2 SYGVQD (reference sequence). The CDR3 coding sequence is TGCGCCAGCAGTGAGTCGGCAGGGGGAGACGAGCAGTACTTC. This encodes CASSESAGGDEQYF.